Shown below are 24 T cell receptor beta chains from a single sample sequenced in a study of blood T cells in healthy people across ages. For the second PCR, which ran for about 6 to 12 cycles, a sample-barcoded 5' primer and a J-beta primer mix were used. From the 5' RACE reads, TCRdb called clonotypes with MiXCR, one entry per CDR3 protein. The sample holds about 640,000 distinct CDR3 sequences; less than 45% are singletons and the top ten take about 30%. The sequencing sample was made of blood. The origin of the receptors is a man older than 75 in good health.

The CDR3 region is CASSLAGLAGVSGEQYF. CDR3 nucleotides: TGTGCCAGCAGTTTAGCGGGACTAGCGGGAGTTTCTGGGGAGCAGTACTTC. The rearrangement joins TRBV12-3 or TRBV12-4 to TRBJ2-7; 14 positions agree with TRBD2. V shed 0 bases, J shed 7 bases, and the junction held 8 bases outside the gene matches. This CDR3 has 17 amino acids.

This chain joins TRBV9 and TRBJ1-2; 10 bases fit TRBD1. Germline V gene sequence: CDR1 SGDLS, CDR2 YYNGEE. The CDR3 extends over 14 amino acids. V was clipped by 4 bases and J by 8 bases; unmatched bases: 8. The CDR3 here is CASSSGQGIYGYTF. The CDR3 DNA reads TGTGCCAGCAGCTCGGGACAGGGGATCTACGGCTACACCTTC.

The chain links TRBV7-3 to TRBJ2-1, with D unclear. The CDR3 is 13 amino acids. Germline loops: CDR1 SGHTA, CDR2 FQGTGA. V was cut by 5 bases and J by 9 bases, with 14 bases left in between. The CDR3 loop reads CASSVVQDGEQFF. CDR3 in DNA: TGTGCCAGCAGCGTAGTCCAGGATGGTGAGCAGTTCTTC.

The rearrangement links TRBV30 to TRBJ1-1; a possible D gene is TRBD1 (6 bases). CDR3 size: 13 residues. Germline V lookup: CDR1 GTSNPN, CDR2 SVGIG (reference sequence). Trimming removed 3 bases at V and 4 bases at J, with 12 bases between. CDR3 nucleotides: TGTGCCTGGAGATCGGGGGCGCCCACTGAAGCTTTCTTT. Translating it yields CAWRSGAPTEAFF.

The chain uses TRBV5-1 and TRBJ1-6; D is unresolved. Germline-derived CDR1 and CDR2 are SGHRS and YFSETQ. Trimming pared 2 bases from V and 5 bases from J, leaving 17 bases between. There are 17 residues in the CDR3. The CDR3 coding sequence is TGCGCCAGCAGCTTTCAACCCCAGGAAGGAAATAATTCACCCCTCCACTTT. Amino acid sequence: CASSFQPQEGNNSPLHF.

J is TRBJ2-1 and V is TRBV6-6, with 11 bases fitting TRBD1. The CDR3 is 14 residues long. Trimming removed 7 bases from V and 8 bases from J; junction bases left unmatched: 7. CDR1 and CDR2 (germline): MNHNY, SVGAGI (reference sequence). CDR3: CASTRGQGAYEQFF. The CDR3 DNA is TGTGCCAGCACCCGAGGACAGGGGGCTTATGAGCAGTTCTTC.

CDR3: CASRRGTGAYEQYF. CDR3 nucleotide sequence: TGTGCCAGCAGGCGCGGGACAGGGGCCTACGAGCAGTACTTC. The J gene is TRBJ2-7, the V gene TRBV7-2, with 10 bases fitting TRBD1. The CDR3 contains 14 residues. With 6 bases clipped from V and 2 bases from J, the junction kept 4 bases outside the gene matches. Germline CDR1 SGHTA, CDR2 FQGNSA.

The chain employs TRBV7-2 and TRBJ1-2; 11 bases are shared with TRBD1. The CDR3 is made up of 14 amino acids. Germline assignment: CDR1 SGHTA and CDR2 FQGNSA. V trimming: 5 bases; J trimming: 8 bases; junction bases outside the gene matches: 7. For the CDR3, the DNA is TGTGCCAGCAGCGCCCGGACAGGGGGCAGGGGCTACACCTTC. This gives the protein CASSARTGGRGYTF.

The table lists this clonotype with a few counts. The chain uses TRBV2 and TRBJ2-1; perhaps TRBD1 as D (5 bases). The V end lost 6 bases, the J end lost 1 base, and 13 bases lay between the germline ends. From germline, CDR1 is SNHLY and CDR2 FYNNEI. CDR3 size: 15 residues. CDR3 protein: CASSVGAVSYNEQFF. As DNA, the CDR3 is TGTGCCAGCAGCGTAGGGGCGGTATCCTACAATGAGCAGTTCTTC.

The V call is TRBV7-6, the J call TRBJ2-7; 12 bases match TRBD2. Trimming removed 1 base from V and 1 base from J; junction bases left unmatched: 8. CDR1 SGHVS and CDR2 FNYEAQ come from the germline V gene. The CDR3 covers 18 residues. CDR3 sequence reads: CASSLVSSGRGISYEQYF. CDR3 DNA: TGTGCCAGCAGCTTAGTTTCTAGCGGGAGGGGGATTTCCTACGAGCAGTACTTC.

The rearrangement uses TRBV29-1 and TRBJ2-3; TRBD2 is a possible D gene (5 bases). This CDR3 spans 10 amino acids. Trimming took 6 bases from V and 8 from J, leaving 9 bases between them. From germline, CDR1 is SQVTM and CDR2 ANQGSEA. The CDR3 DNA reads TGCAGCGTCGCGAGGGTTACGCAGTATTTT. Translated: CSVARVTQYF.

This sequence joins TRBV6-2 or TRBV6-3 and TRBJ2-2, with 12 bases matching TRBD2. J lost 3 bases, V lost 7 bases, and 3 bases had no gene match. Germline lookup yields CDR1 MNHEY and CDR2 SVGEGT. The CDR3 covers 15 residues. The CDR3 sequence: CASNLAGGDTGELFF. The CDR3 nucleotides read TGTGCCAGCAATCTAGCGGGAGGGGACACCGGGGAGCTGTTTTTT.

For this clonotype: The final CDR3 position lacks the conserved phenylalanine or tryptophan, pointing to a likely read error. The DNA is omitted, as the CDR3 cannot be located on it reliably, and the CDR3 follows TCRdb's listing. Here the CDR3 reads CSARSGLAG. This chain uses TRBV20-1 with TRBJ2-3; TRBD2 reflects the table's D call only, with no check against the DNA. The CDR3 numbers 9 amino acids, ends counted. The V gene's germline CDR1 is DFQATT and CDR2 SNEGSKA (reference sequence).

This rearrangement joins TRBV18 to TRBJ2-1, with D tentatively TRBD2 (5 bases). The CDR3 runs 16 residues. Looked up from germline, CDR1 is KGHSH and CDR2 is LQKENI. The V end lost 6 bases, the J end lost 2 bases, and 17 bases lay between the germline ends. CDR3 amino acids: CASSPQGGLAYNEQFF. The DNA for the CDR3 is TGTGCCAGCTCGCCCCAAGGAGGCCTGGCCTACAATGAGCAGTTCTTC.

The chain has TRBV20-1 and TRBJ1-5, with 7 bases fitting TRBD1. Trimming removed 3 bases from V and 5 bases from J; junction bases left unmatched: 7. The CDR3 totals 14 residues. CDR1 and CDR2 (germline): DFQATT, SNEGSKA (reference sequence). CDR3 in DNA: TGCAGTGCTAGGTCAGGGGGAACCGATCAGCCCCAGCATTTT. Translated, it gives CSARSGGTDQPQHF.

The V gene is TRBV6-2 or TRBV6-3, the J gene TRBJ2-7; no reliable D call. The length of the CDR3 is 11 residues. Germline values: CDR1 MNHEY, CDR2 SVGEGT. The V and J ends lost 6 bases and 7 bases respectively, with 10 bases between them. The CDR3: CASSRRSEQYF. Written as DNA, the CDR3 is TGTGCCAGCAGCCGACGGTCGGAGCAGTACTTC.

In this sample, this clonotype turned up a few times. This chain connects TRBV4-3 to TRBJ1-1; D is possibly TRBD1 (5 bases). Trimming removed 0 bases from V and 5 bases from J, with 19 bases in between. CDR1 LGHNA and CDR2 YSLEER come from the germline V gene. This CDR3 comprises 17 residues. The CDR3 DNA sequence: TGCGCCAGCAGCCAAGATCCCTCAAAGGGGCGGGAAACTGAAGCTTTCTTT. Its protein is CASSQDPSKGRETEAFF.

This chain uses TRBV4-1 with TRBJ1-5; D is possibly TRBD1 (5 bases). The germline gives CDR1 MGHRA, CDR2 YSYEKL. This CDR3 is built from 16 residues. Trimming removed 0 bases at V and 7 bases at J, with 16 bases between. CDR3 coding DNA: TGCGCCAGCAGCCAAGAATCGGGCAGGGTCAACCAGCCCCAGCATTTT. Its protein is CASSQESGRVNQPQHF.

This rearrangement joins TRBV20-1 to TRBJ2-1, with D possibly being TRBD1 (6 bases). Germline V lookup: CDR1 DFQATT, CDR2 SNEGSKA (reference sequence). V lost 6 bases and J lost 12, with 15 bases in between. This CDR3 is built from 11 residues. The CDR3 coding sequence is TGCAGTGCCATTTGGGGGCGCGGGCAGTTCTTC. Translating gives CSAIWGRGQFF.

The gene calls are TRBV5-1 and TRBJ2-1; perhaps TRBD1 as D (6 bases). Trimming took 4 bases from V and 5 from J, leaving 13 bases between them. The germline gives CDR1 SGHRS, CDR2 YFSETQ. The CDR3 consists of 14 residues. This CDR3 reads CASSEDSSHNEQFF. CDR3 in DNA: TGCGCCAGCAGCGAGGACAGCAGCCACAATGAGCAGTTCTTC.

The rearrangement uses TRBV9 and TRBJ1-3; D gene uncertain. This CDR3 region has 16 residues. The V end lost 4 bases, the J end lost 0 bases, and 14 bases lay between the germline ends. CDR1 and CDR2 from the germline V gene are SGDLS and YYNGEE. The DNA of the CDR3 is TGTGCCAGCAGCTCCCAGGCACCGCTCTCTGGAAACACCATATATTTT. It codes for CASSSQAPLSGNTIYF.

This clonotype was seen repeatedly, ten times or more. The rearrangement joins TRBV6-2 or TRBV6-3 to TRBJ2-7, with D unclear. Trimming left V 2 bases short and J 5 bases short, with 4 bases between. This CDR3 is built from 11 residues. CDR1 and CDR2 from the germline V gene are MNHEY and SVGEGT. Written as DNA, the CDR3 is TGTGCCAGCAGTTACCTGAACGAGCAGTACTTC. Encoded protein: CASSYLNEQYF.

Only a few counts were recorded for this clonotype. This sequence joins TRBV7-2 and TRBJ1-5; D is uncertain. The CDR3 sequence is 14 residues long. Germline V lookup: CDR1 SGHTA, CDR2 FQGNSA. Trimming pared 5 bases from V and 2 bases from J, leaving 10 bases between. The CDR3 region has the DNA TGTGCCAGCAGCCCTGATAGGGGCAATCAGCCCCAGCATTTT. This translates into CASSPDRGNQPQHF. Using reference TRBV7-2 and TRBJ1-5 for the parts outside the CDR3, the full variable domain is GAGVSQSPSNKVTEKGKDVELRCDPISGHTALYWYRQSLGQGLEFLIYFQGNSAPDKSGLPSDRFSAERTGGSVSTLTIQRTQQEDSAVYLCASSPDRGNQPQHFGDGTRLSIL.

J is TRBJ2-7 and V is TRBV5-6; the match to TRBD2 covers 14 bases. V lost 4 bases and J lost 4; bases outside the gene matches: 10. In germline, CDR1 is SGHDT, CDR2 YYEEEE. CDR3 length: 17 amino acids. This CDR3 is CASSRSGTSGSRYEQYF. CDR3 in DNA: TGTGCCAGCAGCCGATCCGGGACTAGCGGGAGTCGGTACGAGCAGTACTTC. Full variable domain (outside the CDR3, taken from reference TRBV5-6 and TRBJ2-7): DAGVTQSPTHLIKTRGQQVTLRCSPKSGHDTVSWYQQALGQGPQFIFQYYEEEERQRGNFPDRFSGHQFPNYSSELNVNALLLGDSALYLCASSRSGTSGSRYEQYFGPGTRLTVT.